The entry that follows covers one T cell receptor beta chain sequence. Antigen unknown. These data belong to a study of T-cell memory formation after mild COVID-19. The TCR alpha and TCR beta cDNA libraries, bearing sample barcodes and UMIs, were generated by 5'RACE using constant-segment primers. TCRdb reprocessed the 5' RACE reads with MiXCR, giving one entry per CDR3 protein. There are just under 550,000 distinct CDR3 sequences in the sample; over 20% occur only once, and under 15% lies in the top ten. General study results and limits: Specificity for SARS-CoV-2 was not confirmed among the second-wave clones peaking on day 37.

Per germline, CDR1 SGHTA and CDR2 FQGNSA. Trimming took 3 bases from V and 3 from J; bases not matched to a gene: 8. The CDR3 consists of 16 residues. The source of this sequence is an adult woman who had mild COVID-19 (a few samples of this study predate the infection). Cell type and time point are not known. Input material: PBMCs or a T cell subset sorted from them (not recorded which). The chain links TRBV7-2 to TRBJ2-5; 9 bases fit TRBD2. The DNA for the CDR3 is TGTGCCAGCAGCTTCTCGGGCGGGAGGGTAAAAGAGACCCAGTACTTC. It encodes CASSFSGGRVKETQYF.